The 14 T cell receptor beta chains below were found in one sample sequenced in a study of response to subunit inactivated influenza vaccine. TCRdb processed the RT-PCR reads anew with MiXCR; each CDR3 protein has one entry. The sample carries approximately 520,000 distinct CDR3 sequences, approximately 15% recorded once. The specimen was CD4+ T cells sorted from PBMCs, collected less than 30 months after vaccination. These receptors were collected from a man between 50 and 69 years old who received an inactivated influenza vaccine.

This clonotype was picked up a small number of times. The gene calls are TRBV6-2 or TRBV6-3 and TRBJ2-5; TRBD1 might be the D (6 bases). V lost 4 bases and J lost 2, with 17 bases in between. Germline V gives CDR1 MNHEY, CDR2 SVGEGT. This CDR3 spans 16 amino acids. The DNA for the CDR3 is TGTGCCAGCAGTTCGCCTAGAAGGGGGTTTCAAGAGACCCAGTACTTC. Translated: CASSSPRRGFQETQYF.

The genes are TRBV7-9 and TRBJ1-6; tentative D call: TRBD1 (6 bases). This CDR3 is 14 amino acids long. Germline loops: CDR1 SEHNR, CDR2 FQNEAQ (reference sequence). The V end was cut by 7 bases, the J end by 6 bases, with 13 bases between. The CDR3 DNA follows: TGTGCCAGCAAAGGGGGGCCCTTTAATTCACCCCTCCACTTT. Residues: CASKGGPFNSPLHF.

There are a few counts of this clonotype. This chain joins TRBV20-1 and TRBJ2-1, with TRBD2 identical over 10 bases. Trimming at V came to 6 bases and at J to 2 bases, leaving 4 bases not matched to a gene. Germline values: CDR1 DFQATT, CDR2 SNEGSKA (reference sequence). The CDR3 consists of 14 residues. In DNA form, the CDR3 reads TGCAGTGCCCTCACTAGCGGGACCTACAATGAGCAGTTCTTC. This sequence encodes CSALTSGTYNEQFF.

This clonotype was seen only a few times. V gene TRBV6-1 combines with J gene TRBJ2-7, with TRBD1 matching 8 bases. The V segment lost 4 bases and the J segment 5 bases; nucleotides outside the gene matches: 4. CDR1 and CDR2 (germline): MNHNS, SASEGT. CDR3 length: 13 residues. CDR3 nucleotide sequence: TGTGCCAGCAGTGTCACAGGGGGAGACGAGCAGTACTTC. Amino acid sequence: CASSVTGGDEQYF.

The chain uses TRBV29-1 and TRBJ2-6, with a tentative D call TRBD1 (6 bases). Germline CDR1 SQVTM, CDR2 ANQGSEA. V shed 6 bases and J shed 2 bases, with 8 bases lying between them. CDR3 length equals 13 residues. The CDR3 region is CSVWGPGANVLTF. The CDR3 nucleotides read TGCAGCGTCTGGGGGCCTGGGGCCAACGTCCTGACTTTC.

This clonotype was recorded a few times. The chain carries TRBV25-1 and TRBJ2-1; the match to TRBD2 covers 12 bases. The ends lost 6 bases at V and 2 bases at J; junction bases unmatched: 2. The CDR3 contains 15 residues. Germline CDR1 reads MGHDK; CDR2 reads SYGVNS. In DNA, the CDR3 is TGTGCCAGCAGAACTAGCGGGAGGACCTACAATGAGCAGTTCTTC. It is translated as CASRTSGRTYNEQFF.

The CDR3: CASSQDEQTYEQYF. DNA of the CDR3: TGCGCCAGCAGCCAAGATGAACAGACCTACGAGCAGTACTTC. The rearrangement uses TRBV4-3 and TRBJ2-7; D is unclear. With 0 bases removed from V and 2 bases from J, the gap between germline ends came to 8 bases. CDR3 length: 14 amino acids. Germline CDR1 reads LGHNA; CDR2 reads YSLEER.

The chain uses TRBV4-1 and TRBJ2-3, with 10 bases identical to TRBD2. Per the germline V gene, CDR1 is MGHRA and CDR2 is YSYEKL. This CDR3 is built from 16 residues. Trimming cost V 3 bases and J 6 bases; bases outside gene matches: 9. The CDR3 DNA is TGCGCCAGCAGCCAGGGAACTAGCGGGGCTAGCGATACGCAGTATTTT. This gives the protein CASSQGTSGASDTQYF.

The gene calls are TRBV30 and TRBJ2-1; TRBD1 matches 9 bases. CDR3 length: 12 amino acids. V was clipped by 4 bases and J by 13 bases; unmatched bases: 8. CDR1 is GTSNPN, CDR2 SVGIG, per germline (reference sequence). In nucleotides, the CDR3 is TGTGCCTGGATTCCGGACAGGGGAGGACAGTTCTTC. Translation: CAWIPDRGGQFF. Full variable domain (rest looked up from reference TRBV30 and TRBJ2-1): SQTIHQWPATLVQPVGSPLSLECTVEGTSNPNLYWYRQAAGRGLQLLFYSVGIGQISSEVPQNLSASRPQDRQFILSSKKLLLSDSGFYLCAWIPDRGGQFFGPGTRLTVL.

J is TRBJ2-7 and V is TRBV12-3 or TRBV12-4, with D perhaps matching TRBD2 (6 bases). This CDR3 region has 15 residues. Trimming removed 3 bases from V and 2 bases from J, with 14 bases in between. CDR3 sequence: CASSFGNPGAYEQYF. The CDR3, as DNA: TGTGCCAGCAGTTTTGGGAATCCGGGGGCCTACGAGCAGTACTTC.

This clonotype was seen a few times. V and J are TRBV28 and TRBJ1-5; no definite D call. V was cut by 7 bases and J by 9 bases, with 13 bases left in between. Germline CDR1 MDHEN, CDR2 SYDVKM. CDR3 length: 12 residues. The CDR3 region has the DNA TGTGCCAGCAAGGGAAGTTTGGGGCCCCAGCATTTT. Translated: CASKGSLGPQHF.

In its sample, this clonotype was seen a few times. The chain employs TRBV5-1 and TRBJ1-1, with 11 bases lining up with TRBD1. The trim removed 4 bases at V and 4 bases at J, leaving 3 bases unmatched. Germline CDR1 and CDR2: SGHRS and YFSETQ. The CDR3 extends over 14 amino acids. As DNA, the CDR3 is TGCGCCAGCAGCGGTGGACAGGGGGCCACTGAAGCTTTCTTT. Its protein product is CASSGGQGATEAFF.

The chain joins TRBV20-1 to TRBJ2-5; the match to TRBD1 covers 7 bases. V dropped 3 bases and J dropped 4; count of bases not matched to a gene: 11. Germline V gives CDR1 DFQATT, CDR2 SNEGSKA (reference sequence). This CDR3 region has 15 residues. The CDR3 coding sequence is TGCAGTGCTAGCGGGGACAGCAGAAGGATAGAGACCCAGTACTTC. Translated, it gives CSASGDSRRIETQYF.

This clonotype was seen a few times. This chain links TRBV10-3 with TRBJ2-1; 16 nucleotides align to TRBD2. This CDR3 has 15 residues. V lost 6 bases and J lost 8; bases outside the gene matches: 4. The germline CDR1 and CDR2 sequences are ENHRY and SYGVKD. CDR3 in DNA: TGTGCCATCAGAGGGACTAGCGGGAGGGGCGATGAGCAGTTCTTC. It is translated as CAIRGTSGRGDEQFF.